Sequencing of this T cell receptor (beta chain) was carried out in a study of early T cells in non-severe SARS-CoV-2 infection. Study information: Alpha and beta chains were unpaired, from unsorted whole-blood bulk RNA.

TCRdb re-derived calls from the 5' RACE reads in MiXCR, one entry per CDR3 protein. The data contain over 75,000 distinct CDR3 sequences, about 15% of them seen just once; the ten biggest clones take up less than 7%. V lost 4 bases and J lost 12; bases outside the gene matches: 9. This CDR3 is 15 amino acids long. The germline CDR1 and CDR2 sequences are MDHEN and SYDVKM. Sequencing input: whole blood. This chain uses TRBV28 with TRBJ2-1, with 13 bases lining up with TRBD2. The TCR sequence derives from an adult who was a healthcare worker with PCR-confirmed SARS-CoV-2 infection or an uninfected control (not recorded which). The CDR3 sequence: CASSSHGLAGVGQFF. CDR3 coding DNA: TGTGCCAGCAGTTCGCACGGACTAGCGGGAGTCGGGCAGTTCTTC.